This T cell receptor beta chain is from a study of T cells after yellow fever vaccination. Study outcomes and limitations: Within FACS-sorted repertoires, abundant clonotypes contaminating from the bulk population could be present.

TCRdb re-derived calls from the 5' RACE reads in MiXCR, one entry per CDR3 protein. The sample yields under 250,000 distinct CDR3 sequences, 2.5% to 3.5% seen once. This clonotype was recorded many times. Its antigen is currently unknown. Germline-derived CDR1 and CDR2 are MNHEY and SVGEGT. The CDR3 loop spans 16 amino acids. V was pared by 6 bases and J by 16 bases, with 19 bases of the junction left unmatched. This clonotype was obtained from a man aged 18-30 years who received the YFV17D yellow fever vaccine. This sample comprised CD4+ T cells sorted from PBMCs, obtained 10 days after the yellow fever booster vaccination. The chain recombines TRBV6-2 or TRBV6-3 with TRBJ1-6; 9 bases match TRBD1. This CDR3 is CASRTTRGTGSPALHF. The CDR3 DNA reads TGTGCCAGCAGAACCACGCGGGGGACAGGGTCTCCGGCACTCCACTTT.